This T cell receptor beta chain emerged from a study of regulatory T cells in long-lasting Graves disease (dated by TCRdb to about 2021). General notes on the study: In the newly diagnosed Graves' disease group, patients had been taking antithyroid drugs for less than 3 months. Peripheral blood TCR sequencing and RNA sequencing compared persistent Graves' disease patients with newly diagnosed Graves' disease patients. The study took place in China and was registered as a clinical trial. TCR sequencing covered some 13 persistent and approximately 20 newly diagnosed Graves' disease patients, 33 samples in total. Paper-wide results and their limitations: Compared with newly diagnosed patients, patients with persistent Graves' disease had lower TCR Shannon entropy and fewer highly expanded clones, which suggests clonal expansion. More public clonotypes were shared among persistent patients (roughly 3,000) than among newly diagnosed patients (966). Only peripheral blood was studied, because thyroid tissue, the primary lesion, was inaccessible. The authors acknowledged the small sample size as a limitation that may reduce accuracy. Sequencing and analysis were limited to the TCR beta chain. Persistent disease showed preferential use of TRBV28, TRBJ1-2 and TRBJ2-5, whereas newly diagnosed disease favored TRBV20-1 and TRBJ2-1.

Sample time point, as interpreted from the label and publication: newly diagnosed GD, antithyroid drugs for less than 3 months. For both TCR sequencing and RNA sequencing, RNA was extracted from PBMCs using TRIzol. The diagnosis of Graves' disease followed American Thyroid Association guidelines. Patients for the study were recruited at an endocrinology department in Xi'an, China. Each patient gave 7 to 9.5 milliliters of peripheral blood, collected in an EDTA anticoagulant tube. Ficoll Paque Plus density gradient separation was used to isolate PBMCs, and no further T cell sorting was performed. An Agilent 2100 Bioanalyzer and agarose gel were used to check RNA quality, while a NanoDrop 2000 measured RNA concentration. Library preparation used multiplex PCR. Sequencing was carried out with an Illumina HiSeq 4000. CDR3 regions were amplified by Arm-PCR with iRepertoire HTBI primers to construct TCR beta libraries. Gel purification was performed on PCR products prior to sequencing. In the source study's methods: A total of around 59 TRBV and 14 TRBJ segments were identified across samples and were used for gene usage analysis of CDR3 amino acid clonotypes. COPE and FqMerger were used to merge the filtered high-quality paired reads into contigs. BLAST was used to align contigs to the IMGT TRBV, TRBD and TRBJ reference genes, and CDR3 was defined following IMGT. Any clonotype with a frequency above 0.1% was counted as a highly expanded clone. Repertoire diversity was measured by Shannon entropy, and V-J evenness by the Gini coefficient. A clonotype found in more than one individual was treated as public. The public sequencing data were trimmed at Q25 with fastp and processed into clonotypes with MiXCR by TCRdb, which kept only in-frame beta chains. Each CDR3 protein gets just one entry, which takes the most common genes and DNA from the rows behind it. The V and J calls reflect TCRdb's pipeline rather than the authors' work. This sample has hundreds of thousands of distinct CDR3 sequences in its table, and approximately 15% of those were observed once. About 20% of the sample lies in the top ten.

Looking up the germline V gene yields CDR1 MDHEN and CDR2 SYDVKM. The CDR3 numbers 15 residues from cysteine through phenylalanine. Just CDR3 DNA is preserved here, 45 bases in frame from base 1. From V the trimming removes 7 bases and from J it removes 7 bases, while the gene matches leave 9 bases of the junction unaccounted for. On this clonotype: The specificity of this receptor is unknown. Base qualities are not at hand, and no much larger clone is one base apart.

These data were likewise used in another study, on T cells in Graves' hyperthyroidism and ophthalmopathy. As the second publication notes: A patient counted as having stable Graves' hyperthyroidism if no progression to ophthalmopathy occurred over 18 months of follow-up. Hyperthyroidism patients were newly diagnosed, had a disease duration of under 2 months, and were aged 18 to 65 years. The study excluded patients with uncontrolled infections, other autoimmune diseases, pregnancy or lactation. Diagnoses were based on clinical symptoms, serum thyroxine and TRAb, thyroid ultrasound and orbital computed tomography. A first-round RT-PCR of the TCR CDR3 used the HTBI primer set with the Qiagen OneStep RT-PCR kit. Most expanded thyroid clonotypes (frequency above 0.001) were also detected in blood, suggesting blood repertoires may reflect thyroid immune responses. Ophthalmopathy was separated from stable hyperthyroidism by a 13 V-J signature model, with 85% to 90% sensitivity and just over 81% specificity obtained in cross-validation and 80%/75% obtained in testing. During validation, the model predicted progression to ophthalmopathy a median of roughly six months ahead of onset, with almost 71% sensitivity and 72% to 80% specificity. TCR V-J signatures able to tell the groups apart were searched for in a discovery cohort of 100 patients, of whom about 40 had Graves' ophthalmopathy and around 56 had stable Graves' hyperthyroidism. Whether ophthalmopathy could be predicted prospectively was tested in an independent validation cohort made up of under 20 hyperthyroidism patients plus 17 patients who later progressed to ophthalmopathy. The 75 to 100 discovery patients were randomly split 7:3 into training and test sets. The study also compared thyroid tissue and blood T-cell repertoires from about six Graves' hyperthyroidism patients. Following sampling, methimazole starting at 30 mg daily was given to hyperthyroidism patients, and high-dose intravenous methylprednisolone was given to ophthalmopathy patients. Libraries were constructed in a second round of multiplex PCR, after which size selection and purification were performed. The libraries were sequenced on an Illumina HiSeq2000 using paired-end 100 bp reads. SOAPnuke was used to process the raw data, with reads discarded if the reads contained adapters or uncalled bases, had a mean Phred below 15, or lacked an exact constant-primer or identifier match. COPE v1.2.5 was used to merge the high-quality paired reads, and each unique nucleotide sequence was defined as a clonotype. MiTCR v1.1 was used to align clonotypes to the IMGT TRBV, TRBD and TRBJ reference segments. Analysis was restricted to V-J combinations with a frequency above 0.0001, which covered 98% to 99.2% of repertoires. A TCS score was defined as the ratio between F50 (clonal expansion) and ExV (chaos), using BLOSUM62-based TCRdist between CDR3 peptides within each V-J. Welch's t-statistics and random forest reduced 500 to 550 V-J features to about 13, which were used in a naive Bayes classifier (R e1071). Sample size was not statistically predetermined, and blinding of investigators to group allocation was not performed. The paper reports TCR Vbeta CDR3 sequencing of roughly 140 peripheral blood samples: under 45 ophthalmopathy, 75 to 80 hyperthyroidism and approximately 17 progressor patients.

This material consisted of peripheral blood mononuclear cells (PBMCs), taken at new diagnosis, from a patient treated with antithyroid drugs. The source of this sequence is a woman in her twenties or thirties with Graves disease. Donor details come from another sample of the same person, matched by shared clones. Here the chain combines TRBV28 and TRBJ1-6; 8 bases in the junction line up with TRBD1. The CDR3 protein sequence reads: CASMEDRALNSPLHF. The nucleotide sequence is TGTGCCAGCATGGAGGACAGGGCCCTAAATTCACCCCTCCACTTT. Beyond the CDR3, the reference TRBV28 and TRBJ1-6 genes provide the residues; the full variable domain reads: DVKVTQSSRYLVKRTGEKVFLECVQDMDHENMFWYRQDPGLGLRLIYFSYDVKMKEKGDIPEGYSVSREKKERFSLILESASTNQTSMYLCASMEDRALNSPLHFGNGTRLTVT.